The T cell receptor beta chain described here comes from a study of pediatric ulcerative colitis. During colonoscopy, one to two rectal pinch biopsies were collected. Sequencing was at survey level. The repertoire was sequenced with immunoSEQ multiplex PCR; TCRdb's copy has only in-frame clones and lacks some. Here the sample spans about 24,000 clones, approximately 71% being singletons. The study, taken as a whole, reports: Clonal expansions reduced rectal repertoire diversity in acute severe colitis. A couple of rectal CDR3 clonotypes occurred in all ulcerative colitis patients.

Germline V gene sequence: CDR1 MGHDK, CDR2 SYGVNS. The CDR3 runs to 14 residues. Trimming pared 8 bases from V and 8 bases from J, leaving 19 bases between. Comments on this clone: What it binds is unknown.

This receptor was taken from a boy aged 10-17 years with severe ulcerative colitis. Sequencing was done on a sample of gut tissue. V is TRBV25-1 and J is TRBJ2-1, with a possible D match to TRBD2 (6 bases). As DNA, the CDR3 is TGTGCCAGCTCTGTCGGGAGTACGGAAGATGAGCAGTTCTTC. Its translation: CASSVGSTEDEQFF.